This T cell receptor (beta chain) came from a study of cytomegalovirus exposure and HLA in healthy donors. Study at large: A prior study identified 100 million to 130 million unique TCR beta sequences from around 180 million T cells. Findings and caveats of the study: Researchers counted 180 or so TCR beta chains as cytomegalovirus-associated.

The CDR3 loop spans 16 amino acids. CDR1 and CDR2 from the germline V gene are SGHTA and FQGNSA. Trimming left V 1 base short and J 3 bases short, with 12 bases between. The PCR made use of 60 Vbeta and 13 Jbeta primers. Some clones are missing from TCRdb's copy, which holds only in-frame ones; the method was immunoSEQ multiplex PCR. The sample has around 130,000 clones, approximately 72% seen once. Remarks on this clone: The antigen is not known.

This chain uses TRBV7-2 with TRBJ2-2; D not certain. The TCR comes from a woman in her sixties in good health and CMV-seronegative. Sequences were obtained from PBMCs. The CDR3 nucleotides are TGTGCCAGCAGCTTAGAGCAGCGTCGTGACACCGGGGAGCTGTTTTTT. Its translation: CASSLEQRRDTGELFF.